The 8 T cell receptor beta chains below come from one sample, sequenced in a study of blood T cell repertoires in COVID-19. The method was immunoSEQ multiplex PCR; TCRdb's version includes in-frame clones alone and lacks a portion of them. The table lists 25,000 or so clones, 90% of them singletons. The sequenced material came from peripheral blood. The receptors derive from a man between 65 and 80 years old with acute or convalescent COVID-19.

The rearrangement links TRBV5-1 to TRBJ2-3; a possible D gene is TRBD1 (5 bases). The V end lost 0 bases, the J end lost 6 bases, and 11 bases lay between the germline ends. The CDR3 has 14 residues. The germline CDR1 and CDR2 sequences are SGHRS and YFSETQ. CDR3 residues: CASSLGRDPDTQYF. The CDR3 DNA sequence: TGCGCCAGCAGCTTGGGCAGGGATCCGGATACGCAGTATTTT.

The chain carries TRBV6-5 and TRBJ2-5; 9 bases line up with TRBD1. This CDR3 contains 14 residues. Germline V gene sequence: CDR1 MNHEY, CDR2 SVGAGI. Losses at the gene ends were 5 bases for V and 4 bases for J; bases not matched to a gene: 5. CDR3 bases: TGTGCCAGCAGTACAGACAGGGGGGGAGAGACCCAGTACTTC. Translation: CASSTDRGGETQYF.

In DNA form, the CDR3 reads TGTGCCAGCAGTCCCCGGACAGGGGGCGAAAAACTGTTTTTT. It is translated as CASSPRTGGEKLFF. The chain joins TRBV6-1 to TRBJ1-4; 11 bases align to TRBD1. Looked up from germline, CDR1 is MNHNS and CDR2 is SASEGT. Trimming cost V 5 bases and J 8 bases; bases outside gene matches: 4. The CDR3 contains 14 residues.

The chain has TRBV7-8 and TRBJ2-5; no clear D gene. This CDR3 is built from 12 residues. The germline V gene encodes CDR1 SGHVS and CDR2 FQNEAQ. V dropped 5 bases and J dropped 7 bases, with 11 bases sitting between them. This CDR3 reads CASSPPPGTQYF. The CDR3, as DNA: TGTGCCAGCAGCCCTCCGCCAGGGACCCAGTACTTC.

The V and J genes are TRBV6-5 and TRBJ2-3; weak D call: TRBD2 (5 bases). Trimming cost V 6 bases and J 8 bases, with 18 bases left between them. Germline loops: CDR1 MNHEY, CDR2 SVGAGI. The CDR3 totals 14 residues. In nucleotides, the CDR3 is TGTGCCAGCAGAGTAGACCGGGGAAGTCTTACGCAGTATTTT. It specifies CASRVDRGSLTQYF.

The rearrangement uses TRBV2 and TRBJ2-7; 9 bases are shared with TRBD2. The CDR3 runs 15 residues. The germline V gene has CDR1 SNHLY and CDR2 FYNNEI. J was trimmed by 3 bases and V by 6 bases; bases with no gene match: 9. The CDR3 loop reads CASRSRTSVNYEQYF. CDR3 nucleotide sequence: TGTGCCAGCAGAAGCAGGACTAGCGTGAACTACGAGCAGTACTTC. The full variable domain, its missing parts supplied by reference TRBV2 and TRBJ2-7, is EPEVTQTPSHQVTQMGQEVILRCVPISNHLYFYWYRQILGQKVEFLVSFYNNEISEKSEIFDDQFSVERPDGSNFTLKIRSTKLEDSAMYFCASRSRTSVNYEQYFGPGTRLTVT.

The chain uses TRBV6-5 and TRBJ1-1, with TRBD1 matching 9 bases. Trimming took 5 bases from V and 3 from J; bases not matched to a gene: 7. CDR1 MNHEY and CDR2 SVGAGI come from the germline V gene. CDR3 length equals 15 residues. This chain's CDR3 is CASSRTGDLDTEAFF. CDR3 nucleotide sequence: TGTGCCAGCAGTCGGACAGGGGATTTGGACACTGAAGCTTTCTTT.

To note about this clone: The limits of the CDR3 on the DNA are not certain, so only TCRdb's listed CDR3 is given. The chain uses TRBV21-1 and TRBJ2-6; the D call TRBD1 from the table was never checked on the DNA. TRBV21-1 is tagged as a pseudogene. With termini counted, the CDR3 has 19 amino acids. CDR3 region: CASSKVGIGTGTGANVLTF.